This TCR beta chain originates from a study of control samples from healthy donors and cancer patients. The table came from immunoSEQ multiplex PCR; TCRdb's copy has only in-frame clones and leaves some out. The table shows around 96,000 clones, with just over 90% occurring only once. This CDR3 has 13 amino acids. With 0 bases removed from V and 6 bases from J, the gap between germline ends came to 7 bases. Germline lookup yields CDR1 MNHNS and CDR2 SASEGT. The chain links TRBV6-1 to TRBJ2-3, with a possible D match to TRBD1 (6 bases). This sequence originates from a man between 18 and 29 years old in good health. The sequencing input was blood. CDR3 residues: CASSEATGDTQYF. The CDR3 DNA follows: TGTGCCAGCAGTGAAGCAACAGGGGATACGCAGTATTTT.